One sample yielded the 32 T cell receptor beta chains listed below, sequenced in a study of Ad26.COV2.S vaccination and SARS-CoV-2 variants. Regarding treatment: approximately 18 received Ad26.COV2.S at low or high dose, single or two shots; about 5 received placebo; per-sample allocation not given. Specimens were obtained on day 63 following the first vaccine or placebo injection. Assay: immunoSEQ multiplex PCR; the TCRdb copy retains only in-frame clones and omits some. The sample has roughly 400,000 clones, about 89% seen once. The sequences come from peripheral blood, collected in a trial of Ad26.COV2.S vaccine versus placebo. The receptors stem from a person aged 18-60 years who received the Ad26.COV2.S COVID-19 vaccine or a placebo.

This clone has just one count. V usage is TRBV13 and J usage is TRBJ2-1; the D is unclear. With 6 bases removed from V and 5 bases from J, the gap between germline ends came to 8 bases. Germline loops: CDR1 PRHDT, CDR2 FYEKMQ (reference sequence). The CDR3 runs to 12 residues. The DNA of the CDR3 is TGTGCCAGCAGGCGGTTCGACAATGAGCAGTTCTTC. This sequence encodes CASRRFDNEQFF.

The V call is TRBV19, the J call TRBJ2-7; TRBD2 might be the D (6 bases). Germline V CDR1 and CDR2: LNHDA, SQIVND (reference sequence). V gave up 2 bases and J gave up 2 bases, with 16 bases separating them. The CDR3 covers 16 residues. CDR3 coding DNA: TGTGCCAGTAGTATAAGGAGGGATAGCCGGCCCTACGAGCAGTACTTC. Translation gives CASSIRRDSRPYEQYF.

The table lists this clone with a few counts. The rearrangement uses TRBV4-1 and TRBJ2-1; 9 nucleotides agree with TRBD2. The CDR3 is made up of 16 amino acids. The ends lost 1 base at V and 7 bases at J; junction bases unmatched: 8. CDR1 and CDR2 (germline): MGHRA, YSYEKL. The DNA of the CDR3 is TGCGCCAGCAGCCAAGTGGGACTAGCTGGGTGGAATGAGCAGTTCTTC. It codes for CASSQVGLAGWNEQFF.

This sequence joins TRBV28 and TRBJ2-7; D is unclear. Trimming cost V 5 bases and J 7 bases, with 15 bases left between them. This CDR3 is built from 13 residues. Germline V gene sequence: CDR1 MDHEN, CDR2 SYDVKM. This CDR3 reads CASSVSRLEEQYF. CDR3 sequence (DNA): TGTGCCAGCAGTGTAAGCAGGCTGGAGGAGCAGTACTTC.

This rearrangement joins TRBV28 to TRBJ1-3, with 8 positions matching TRBD1. The CDR3 sequence is 12 residues long. Germline CDR1 MDHEN, CDR2 SYDVKM. Unmatched junction bases numbered 4, after V lost 8 bases and J lost 7 bases. The CDR3 coding sequence is TGTGCCAGCGGGTGGACAGGGAACACCATATATTTT. Its protein product is CASGWTGNTIYF.

This chain links TRBV7-8 with TRBJ1-1; no definite D call. Germline V lookup: CDR1 SGHVS, CDR2 FQNEAQ. The CDR3 has 15 amino acids. Between the trimmed V and J ends, which lost 1 base and 7 bases, there was a span of 16 bases. The CDR3 nucleotides are TGTGCCAGCAGCTTAGTCGGTTTGGGGTCGGGTGAAGCTTTCTTT. Translated: CASSLVGLGSGEAFF.

This chain joins TRBV27 and TRBJ2-2, with 12 bases that match TRBD2. CDR3 length: 15 amino acids. V was clipped by 2 bases and J by 5 bases; unmatched bases: 0. CDR1 MNHEY and CDR2 SMNVEV come from the germline V gene (reference sequence). The CDR3 bases are TGTGCCAGCAGTTTAGGGACTAGCGGGACCGGGGAGCTGTTTTTT. Amino acid sequence: CASSLGTSGTGELFF.

The chain has TRBV3-1 (or the pseudogene TRBV3-2) and TRBJ2-2; D unclear. Germline V gives CDR1 LGHDT, CDR2 YNNKEL (reference sequence). Trimming removed 8 bases at V and 2 bases at J, with 3 bases between. The CDR3 is 11 amino acids. CDR3 nucleotides: TGTGCCAGCTTTAACACCGGGGAGCTGTTTTTT. Residues: CASFNTGELFF.

The chain has TRBV30 and TRBJ2-5; D gene unclear. This CDR3 is built from 12 residues. CDR1 is GTSNPN and CDR2 is SVGIG in the germline V gene (reference sequence). V dropped 4 bases and J dropped 3 bases, with 9 bases sitting between them. CDR3 sequence (DNA): TGTGCCTGGACAGAGACTGAAGAGACCCAGTACTTC. Translated: CAWTETEETQYF.

The chain links TRBV6-5 to TRBJ1-6; no definite D call. This CDR3 has 15 amino acids. From germline, CDR1 is MNHEY and CDR2 SVGAGI. Trimming took 5 bases from V and 0 from J, leaving 8 bases between them. CDR3 nucleotide sequence: TGTGCCAGCAGTCGCGGGAGCTCCTATAATTCACCCCTCCACTTT. This codes for CASSRGSSYNSPLHF.

This chain joins TRBV30 and TRBJ2-7; TRBD2 aligns across 7 bases. The CDR3 contains 13 residues. CDR1 and CDR2 (germline): GTSNPN, SVGIG (reference sequence). The V gene end was trimmed by 0 bases and the J gene end by 7 bases; junction bases not matched to a gene: 6. The CDR3 loop is CAWSVSGGGEQYF. CDR3 coding DNA: TGTGCCTGGAGTGTATCCGGGGGAGGGGAGCAGTACTTC.

The CDR3 region is CASSPFGSTDTQYF. The CDR3 DNA reads TGTGCCAGCAGCCCCTTTGGCAGCACAGATACGCAGTATTTT. V and J are TRBV4-2 and TRBJ2-3, with D hard to call. In germline, CDR1 is LGHNA, CDR2 YNFKEQ. The ends were cut back, 4 bases at V and 0 bases at J, with 8 bases in the middle. The CDR3 has 14 amino acids.

The chain couples TRBV7-5 to TRBJ1-2; the table's D call of TRBD1 was not tested on the DNA. TRBV7-5 is deemed a pseudogene. This CDR3 comprises 17 residues. The DNA of the CDR3 is TGTGTCAGAAGCTTAGCTCCGAACGGGGGACAGAACTATGGCTACACCTTC. Translation gives CVRSLAPNGGQNYGYTF.

The chain uses TRBV3-1 (or the pseudogene TRBV3-2) and TRBJ2-1; TRBD2 matches at 7 bases. Unmatched junction bases numbered 3, after V lost 4 bases and J lost 0 bases. The CDR3 has 15 residues. Germline values: CDR1 LGHDT, CDR2 YNNKEL (reference sequence). In DNA, the CDR3 is TGTGCCAGCAGCCCCACTAGCGCCTCCTACAATGAGCAGTTCTTC. Translation gives CASSPTSASYNEQFF.

This clone came up once. The chain joins TRBV4-3 to TRBJ2-1; maybe TRBD2 (5 bases). V lost 5 bases to trimming and J lost 9 bases, with 11 bases between them. From germline, CDR1 is LGHNA and CDR2 YSLEER. This CDR3 spans 12 amino acids. DNA of the CDR3: TGCGCCAGCAGCTCTACTAGAGGTGAGCAGTTCTTC. This codes for CASSSTRGEQFF.

The V call is TRBV19, the J call TRBJ2-1; 7 bases agree with TRBD2. The trim removed 1 base at V and 9 bases at J, leaving 9 bases unmatched. Germline V gene sequence: CDR1 LNHDA, CDR2 SQIVND (reference sequence). This CDR3 spans 15 amino acids. The CDR3, as DNA: TGTGCCAGTAGTATAGTTGGACTAGATGGACCTGAGCAGTTCTTC. Protein sequence: CASSIVGLDGPEQFF.

This clone has only one observation. The chain couples TRBV7-9 to TRBJ1-1; no clear D. Germline V CDR1 and CDR2: SEHNR, FQNEAQ (reference sequence). Trimming left V 5 bases short and J 7 bases short, with 8 bases between. There are 11 residues in the CDR3. CDR3 region: CASSPSSEAFF. For the CDR3, the DNA is TGTGCCAGCAGCCCCTCTAGTGAAGCTTTCTTT.

This rearrangement joins TRBV29-1 to TRBJ2-1; the D is unclear. CDR1 and CDR2 from the germline V gene are SQVTM and ANQGSEA. V was cut by 8 bases and J by 10 bases, with 18 bases left in between. CDR3 size: 12 residues. This CDR3 reads CSILRPNYEQFF. CDR3 bases: TGCAGCATATTACGACCTAATTACGAGCAGTTCTTC.

This rearrangement joins TRBV28 to TRBJ2-4, with D unresolved. V was clipped by 6 bases and J by 6 bases, with 9 bases between them. This CDR3 spans 12 amino acids. Germline CDR1 reads MDHEN; CDR2 reads SYDVKM. The CDR3 loop is CASRAALNIQYF. CDR3 bases: TGTGCCAGCAGGGCAGCACTAAACATTCAGTACTTC.

The V and J genes are TRBV18 and TRBJ2-5, with 13 bases fitting TRBD2. The CDR3 loop spans 13 amino acids. Looked up from germline, CDR1 is KGHSH and CDR2 is LQKENI. V dropped 8 bases and J dropped 5; count of bases not matched to a gene: 2. The CDR3 region is CASRTSGSETQYF. CDR3 sequence (DNA): TGTGCCAGCCGGACTAGCGGGAGTGAGACCCAGTACTTC. The variable domain in full, completed from reference TRBV18 and TRBJ2-5, reads NAGVMQNPRHLVRRRGQEARLRCSPMKGHSHVYWYRQLPEEGLKFMVYLQKENIIDESGMPKERFSAEFPKEGPSILRIQQVVRGDSAAYFCASRTSGSETQYFGPGTRLLVL.

The chain links TRBV5-1 to TRBJ1-1, with D unresolved. There are 15 residues in the CDR3. Germline V gene data show CDR1 as SGHRS and CDR2 as YFSETQ. Trimming left V 4 bases short and J 4 bases short, with 17 bases between. CDR3 DNA sequence: TGCGCCAGCAGCCTCCGGGGAGTCATGGCCACTGAAGCTTTCTTT. Translating gives CASSLRGVMATEAFF. Full variable domain (outside the CDR3, taken from reference TRBV5-1 and TRBJ1-1): KAGVTQTPRYLIKTRGQQVTLSCSPISGHRSVSWYQQTPGQGLQFLFEYFSETQRNKGNFPGRFSGRQFSNSRSEMNVSTLELGDSALYLCASSLRGVMATEAFFGQGTRLTVV.

The chain combines TRBV3-1 (or the pseudogene TRBV3-2) with TRBJ2-3, with 10 nucleotides matching TRBD2. CDR3 size: 15 residues. Germline V gene sequence: CDR1 LGHDT, CDR2 YNNKEL (reference sequence). V shed 1 base and J 4 bases; nucleotides not matched to a gene: 2. CDR3 in DNA: TGTGCCAGCAGCCAAGGGACTAGCGGTCCAGATACGCAGTATTTT. It specifies CASSQGTSGPDTQYF.

The J gene is TRBJ2-2, the V gene TRBV5-4, with 10 bases aligning to TRBD2. The CDR3 runs to 16 residues. CDR1 is SGHNT and CDR2 is YYREEE in the germline V gene (reference sequence). Germline trimming cut 0 bases from V and 6 bases from J; bases unmatched to any gene: 5. The CDR3: CASSLGLAGVAGELFF. For the CDR3, the DNA is TGTGCCAGCAGCTTGGGGCTAGCGGGAGTGGCCGGGGAGCTGTTTTTT.

The genes are TRBV10-2 and TRBJ2-7; no reliable D call. The CDR3 has 9 residues. V lost 8 bases and J lost 3, with 2 bases in between. Germline values: CDR1 WSHSY, CDR2 SAAADI. In nucleotides, the CDR3 is TGCGCCAGCGGCTACGAGCAGTACTTC. Amino acid sequence: CASGYEQYF.

The sample holds a few counts of this clone. V usage is TRBV19 and J usage is TRBJ2-6; D not resolved. The CDR3 is 17 amino acids. Germline CDR1 is LNHDA and CDR2 is SQIVND (reference sequence). Trimming stripped 1 base from V and 1 base from J, with 11 bases between. The CDR3 sequence: CASSIGTAWSGANVLTF. The CDR3 coding sequence is TGTGCCAGTAGTATAGGGACGGCCTGGTCTGGGGCCAACGTCCTGACTTTC.

This chain uses TRBV4-2 with TRBJ2-2; TRBD2 might be the D (5 bases). This CDR3 is built from 16 residues. Between the trimmed V and J ends, which lost 1 base and 2 bases, there was a span of 11 bases. Germline CDR1 and CDR2: LGHNA and YNFKEQ. CDR3 bases: TGTGCCAGCAGCCAAGTAACAGCGGCTAACACCGGGGAGCTGTTTTTT. Its protein product is CASSQVTAANTGELFF.

The V gene is TRBV6-5, the J gene TRBJ1-1; a possible D gene is TRBD1 (6 bases). V shed 6 bases and J shed 2 bases, with 13 bases lying between them. In germline, CDR1 is MNHEY, CDR2 SVGAGI. There are 14 residues in the CDR3. The CDR3 reads CASRGGAINTEAFF. As DNA, the CDR3 is TGTGCCAGCAGGGGGGGGGCTATTAACACTGAAGCTTTCTTT.

The chain uses TRBV10-3 and TRBJ1-5; D remains ambiguous. The ends were cut back, 6 bases at V and 9 bases at J, with 12 bases in the middle. CDR1 ENHRY and CDR2 SYGVKD come from the germline V gene. There are 12 residues in the CDR3. Here the CDR3 reads CAISPFEGPQHF. The CDR3, as DNA: TGTGCCATCAGCCCATTTGAGGGGCCCCAGCATTTT.

This chain links TRBV10-3 with TRBJ2-7; no clear D. Trimming left V 4 bases short and J 7 bases short, with 20 bases between. Per germline, CDR1 ENHRY and CDR2 SYGVKD. The CDR3 length is 15 residues. CDR3 sequence: CAISVRADRLGEQYF. The CDR3 DNA reads as TGTGCCATCAGTGTTCGCGCCGACCGACTGGGGGAGCAGTACTTC.

The rearrangement joins TRBV28 to TRBJ1-5, with 7 bases identical to TRBD1. This CDR3 comprises 14 residues. V dropped 6 bases and J dropped 6; count of bases not matched to a gene: 8. The germline CDR1 and CDR2 sequences are MDHEN and SYDVKM. CDR3 amino acids: CASSRDRVAQPQHF. The DNA of the CDR3 is TGTGCCAGCAGCCGTGACAGGGTCGCTCAGCCCCAGCATTTT. The variable domain in full, completed from reference TRBV28 and TRBJ1-5, reads DVKVTQSSRYLVKRTGEKVFLECVQDMDHENMFWYRQDPGLGLRLIYFSYDVKMKEKGDIPEGYSVSREKKERFSLILESASTNQTSMYLCASSRDRVAQPQHFGDGTRLSIL.

The CDR3 DNA is TGTGCCTGGAGTGTAGGGCAGGCTGTCGGCGGGGAGCTGTTTTTT. Translation gives CAWSVGQAVGGELFF. This chain links TRBV30 with TRBJ2-2; D not certain. Trimming shortened V by 0 bases and J by 7 bases, and 15 bases separated the two germline ends. CDR3 length: 15 residues. The germline CDR1 and CDR2 sequences are GTSNPN and SVGIG (reference sequence).

The rearrangement joins TRBV24-1 to TRBJ2-5; no clear D. The CDR3 length is 14 residues. V lost 3 bases and J 2 bases, leaving 9 bases between the germline ends. The germline V gene encodes CDR1 KGHDR and CDR2 SFDVKD. The CDR3 spells CATSDPPSQETQYF. CDR3 nucleotide sequence: TGTGCCACCAGTGATCCCCCTTCACAAGAGACCCAGTACTTC.